This note documents a single T cell receptor (beta chain) sequence. The antigen remains unidentified. At one boundary the junction diverges from the germline segment, which might be a read error. This record comes from a study of cytomegalovirus exposure and HLA in healthy donors. This CDR3 has 15 residues. Looked up from germline, CDR1 is SGHTS and CDR2 is YDEGEE. Separate from the approximately 670-subject first cohort, the roughly 130-subject validation cohort was the one that the donors belonged to. Repertoires were generated with immunoSEQ multiplex PCR, while TCRdb's copy carries only in-frame clones and drops some. The sample yields 150,000 to 200,000 clones, roughly 84% seen once. General observations from the study: Cytomegalovirus-associated TCR beta chains were listed, numbering over 150. In the 95 to 150 validation repertoires, a later analysis found that first-cohort TCR clusters tended to co-occur. Reports showed the classifier diagnosing cytomegalovirus status with high specificity and sensitivity.

Input material: PBMCs. This TCR was recovered from a man aged 18 to 30 in good health and CMV-seropositive. The rearrangement links TRBV5-8 to TRBJ1-4, with D unresolved. The CDR3 spells CASSQDVGDGEKLFF. In DNA form, the CDR3 reads TGCGCCAGCAGCCAAGACGTCGGAGATGGTGAAAAACTGTTTTTT.